These 7 T cell receptor beta chains share one sample of origin, sequenced in a study of T cells in Graves' hyperthyroidism and ophthalmopathy. RNA transcripts yielded amplified TCR beta CDR3 regions. The primer set for the first-round RT-PCR of the TCR CDR3 was HTBI. TCRdb independently ran MiXCR on the multiplex PCR reads; one entry per CDR3 protein. The table records some 690,000 distinct CDR3 sequences, approximately 15% of them present only once. Sequenced input: blood. Receptors were obtained from a man aged 45-65 years with Graves' hyperthyroidism.

V is TRBV13 and J is TRBJ2-6, with TRBD2 identical over 12 bases. J gave up 4 bases and V 5 bases, and 12 bases lay outside the gene matches. The CDR3 has 19 residues. CDR1 PRHDT and CDR2 FYEKMQ come from the germline V gene (reference sequence). CDR3 bases: TGTGCCAGCAGCGCCACTTTCCTAGCGGGAGGGCGGGGGGCCAACGTCCTGACTTTC. This translates into CASSATFLAGGRGANVLTF. The full variable domain, rest sourced from reference TRBV13 and TRBJ2-6, is AAGVIQSPRHLIKEKRETATLKCYPIPRHDTVYWYQQGPGQDPQFLISFYEKMQSDKGSIPDRFSAQQFSDYHSELNMSSLELGDSALYFCASSATFLAGGRGANVLTFGAGSRLTVL.

This clonotype was detected only a few times. The chain combines TRBV20-1 with TRBJ1-6, with D perhaps TRBD1 (5 bases). The CDR3 consists of 14 residues. Trimming took off 0 bases at V and 7 bases at J, with 10 bases between the two ends. Germline V gives CDR1 DFQATT, CDR2 SNEGSKA (reference sequence). The CDR3 is CSARDGRENSPLHF. The CDR3 nucleotides read TGCAGTGCTAGAGATGGCAGGGAAAATTCACCCCTCCACTTT.

As DNA, the CDR3 is TGTGCCAGCAGCTTGGATGTCGGACAGGCCCTAGTAGAGCAGTTCTTC. Residues: CASSLDVGQALVEQFF. The V gene is TRBV7-2, the J gene TRBJ2-1, with 7 bases matching TRBD1. CDR1 and CDR2 (germline): SGHTA, FQGNSA. The V segment lost 3 bases and the J segment 10 bases; nucleotides outside the gene matches: 15. CDR3 length: 16 residues.

In its sample, this clonotype was seen many times. V and J are TRBV27 and TRBJ1-2, with 7 positions matching TRBD1. This CDR3 is built from 15 residues. Germline lookup yields CDR1 MNHEY and CDR2 SMNVEV (reference sequence). V lost 4 bases, J lost 4 bases, and 9 bases stayed unmatched. The CDR3 DNA sequence: TGTGCCAGCAGTTCCGGGACAGCATACCCCTATGGCTACACCTTC. It translates to CASSSGTAYPYGYTF.

This clonotype was seen many times. The chain recombines TRBV27 with TRBJ2-1, with D perhaps TRBD1 or TRBD2 (5 bases each). Trimming removed 4 bases at V and 1 base at J, with 11 bases between. The CDR3 is made up of 15 amino acids. Germline V gives CDR1 MNHEY, CDR2 SMNVEV (reference sequence). DNA of the CDR3: TGTGCCAGCAGTTCGGGACCACCTTCCTACAATGAGCAGTTCTTC. Protein: CASSSGPPSYNEQFF.

There are a few counts of this clonotype. CDR3 sequence: CATLTSGLYNEQFF. The CDR3 coding sequence is TGTGCCACCTTAACTAGCGGGCTCTACAATGAGCAGTTCTTC. The chain has TRBV27 and TRBJ2-1; 9 bases agree with TRBD2. The CDR3 length is 14 residues. The V gene's germline CDR1 is MNHEY and CDR2 SMNVEV (reference sequence). Losses at the gene ends were 10 bases for V and 3 bases for J; bases not matched to a gene: 7.

In the case of this clonotype: It may be a read error: a sequence one base away is much more abundant. The chain recombines TRBV3-1 with TRBJ1-3; no definite D call. The germline V gene encodes CDR1 LGHDT and CDR2 YNNKEL (reference sequence). CDR3 length equals 13 residues. CDR3 loop: CASSQDRGSTIYF. DNA of the CDR3: TGTGCCAGCAGCCAAGATAGAGGAAGCACCATATATTTT. The full variable domain, completed using reference TRBV3-1 and TRBJ1-3, is DTAVSQTPKYLVTQMGNDKSIKCEQNLGHDTMYWYKQDSKKFLKIMFSYNNKELIINETVPNRFSPKSPDKAHLNLHINSLELGDSAVYFCASSQDRGSTIYFGEGSWLTVV.